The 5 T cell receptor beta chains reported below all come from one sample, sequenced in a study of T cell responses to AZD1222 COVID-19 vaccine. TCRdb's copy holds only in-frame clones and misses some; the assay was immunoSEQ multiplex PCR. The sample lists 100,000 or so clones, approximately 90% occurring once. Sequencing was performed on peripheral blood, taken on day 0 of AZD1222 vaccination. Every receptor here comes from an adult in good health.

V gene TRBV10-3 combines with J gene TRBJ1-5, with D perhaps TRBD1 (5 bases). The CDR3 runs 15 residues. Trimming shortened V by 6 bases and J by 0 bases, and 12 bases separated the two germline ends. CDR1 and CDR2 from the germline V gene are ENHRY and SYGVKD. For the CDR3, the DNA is TGTGCCATCAGCATGACAGTCAGTAGCAATCAGCCCCAGCATTTT. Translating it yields CAISMTVSSNQPQHF.

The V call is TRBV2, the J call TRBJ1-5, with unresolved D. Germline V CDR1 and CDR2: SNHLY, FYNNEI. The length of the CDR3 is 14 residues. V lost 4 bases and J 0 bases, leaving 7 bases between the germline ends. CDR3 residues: CASSARYSNQPQHF. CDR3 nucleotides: TGTGCCAGCAGTGCGAGGTATAGCAATCAGCCCCAGCATTTT.

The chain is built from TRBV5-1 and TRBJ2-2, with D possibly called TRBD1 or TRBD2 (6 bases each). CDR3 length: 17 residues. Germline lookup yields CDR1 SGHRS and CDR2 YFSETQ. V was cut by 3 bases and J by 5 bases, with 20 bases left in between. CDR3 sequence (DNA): TGCGCCAGCAGCTGGGGGGAACCGGGACAATTTACCGGGGAGCTGTTTTTT. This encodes CASSWGEPGQFTGELFF.

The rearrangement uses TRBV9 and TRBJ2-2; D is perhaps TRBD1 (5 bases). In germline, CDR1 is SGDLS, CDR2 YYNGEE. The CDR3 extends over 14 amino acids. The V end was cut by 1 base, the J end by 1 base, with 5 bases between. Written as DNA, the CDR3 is TGTGCCAGCAGCGTACAGGGGAACACCGGGGAGCTGTTTTTT. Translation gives CASSVQGNTGELFF.

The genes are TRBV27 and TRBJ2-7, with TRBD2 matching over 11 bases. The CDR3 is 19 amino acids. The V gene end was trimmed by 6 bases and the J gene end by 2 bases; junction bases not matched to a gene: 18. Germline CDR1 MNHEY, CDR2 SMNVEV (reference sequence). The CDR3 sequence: CASSPGVGLAAFRTYEQYF. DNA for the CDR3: TGTGCCAGCAGCCCCGGGGTGGGACTAGCGGCCTTTCGGACCTACGAGCAGTACTTC.